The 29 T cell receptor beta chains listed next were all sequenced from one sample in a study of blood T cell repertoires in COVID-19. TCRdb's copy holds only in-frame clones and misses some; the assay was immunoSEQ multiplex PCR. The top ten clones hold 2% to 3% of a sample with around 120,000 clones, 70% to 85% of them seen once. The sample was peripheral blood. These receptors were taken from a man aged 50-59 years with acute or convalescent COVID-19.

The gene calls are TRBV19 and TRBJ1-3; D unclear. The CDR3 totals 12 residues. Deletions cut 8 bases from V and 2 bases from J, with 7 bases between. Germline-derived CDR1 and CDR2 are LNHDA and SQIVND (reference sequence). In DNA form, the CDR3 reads TGTGCCAGTGCGAGGGCTGGAAACACCATATATTTT. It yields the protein CASARAGNTIYF.

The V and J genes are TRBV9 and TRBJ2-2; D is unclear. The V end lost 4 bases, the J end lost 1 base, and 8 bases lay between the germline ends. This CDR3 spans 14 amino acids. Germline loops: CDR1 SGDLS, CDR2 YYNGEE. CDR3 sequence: CASSPTGNTGELFF. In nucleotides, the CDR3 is TGTGCCAGCAGCCCGACTGGGAACACCGGGGAGCTGTTTTTT. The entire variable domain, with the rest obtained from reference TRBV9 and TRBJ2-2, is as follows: DSGVTQTPKHLITATGQRVTLRCSPRSGDLSVYWYQQSLDQGLQFLIQYYNGEERAKGNILERFSAQQFPDLHSELNLSSLELGDSALYFCASSPTGNTGELFFGEGSRLTVL.

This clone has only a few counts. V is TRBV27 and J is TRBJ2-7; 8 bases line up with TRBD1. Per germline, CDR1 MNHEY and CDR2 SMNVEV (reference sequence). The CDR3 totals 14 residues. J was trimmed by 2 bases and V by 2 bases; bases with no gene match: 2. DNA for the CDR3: TGTGCCAGCAGTTTACAGGGACAGGCCTACGAGCAGTACTTC. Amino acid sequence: CASSLQGQAYEQYF.

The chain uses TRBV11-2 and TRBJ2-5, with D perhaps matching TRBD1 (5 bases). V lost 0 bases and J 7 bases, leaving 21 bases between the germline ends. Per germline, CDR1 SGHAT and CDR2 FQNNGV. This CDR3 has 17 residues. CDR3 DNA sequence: TGTGCCAGCAGCTTAGATCCCAGTGTGGGGCTGCTGGGGACCCAGTACTTC. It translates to CASSLDPSVGLLGTQYF.

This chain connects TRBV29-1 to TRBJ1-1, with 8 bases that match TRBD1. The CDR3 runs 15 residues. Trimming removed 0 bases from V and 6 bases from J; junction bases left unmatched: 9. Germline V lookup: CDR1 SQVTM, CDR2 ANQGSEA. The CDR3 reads CSVEEESTGVAEAFF. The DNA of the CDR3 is TGCAGCGTTGAAGAGGAATCGACAGGGGTCGCTGAAGCTTTCTTT.

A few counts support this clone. The chain's CDR3 is CASSGGQLNQPQHF. Here the CDR3 DNA reads TGTGCCAGTAGTGGAGGACAGCTTAATCAGCCCCAGCATTTT. The V and J genes are TRBV19 and TRBJ1-5, with D possibly TRBD1 on 6 matching bases. Trimming removed 5 bases at V and 4 bases at J, with 12 bases between. This CDR3 comprises 14 residues. Germline values: CDR1 LNHDA, CDR2 SQIVND (reference sequence).

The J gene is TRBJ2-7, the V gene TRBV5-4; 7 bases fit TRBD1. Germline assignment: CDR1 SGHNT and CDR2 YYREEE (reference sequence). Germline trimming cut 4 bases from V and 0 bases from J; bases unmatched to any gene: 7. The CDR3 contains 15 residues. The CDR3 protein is CASSPQGHSSYEQYF. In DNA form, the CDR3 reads TGTGCCAGCAGCCCACAGGGGCATAGCTCCTACGAGCAGTACTTC.

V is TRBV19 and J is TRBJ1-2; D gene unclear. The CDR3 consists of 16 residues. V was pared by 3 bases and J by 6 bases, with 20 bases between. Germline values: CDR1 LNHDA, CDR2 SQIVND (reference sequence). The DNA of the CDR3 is TGTGCCAGTAGTATCTCCGTTGGCGGAAGTTGGGATGGCTACACCTTC. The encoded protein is CASSISVGGSWDGYTF.

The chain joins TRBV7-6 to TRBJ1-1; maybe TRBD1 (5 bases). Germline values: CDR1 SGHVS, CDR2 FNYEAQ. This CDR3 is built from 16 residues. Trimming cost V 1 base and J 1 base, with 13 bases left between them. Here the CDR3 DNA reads TGTGCCAGCAGCTTAGATAGGGGAAAGAGGAACACTGAAGCTTTCTTT. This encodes CASSLDRGKRNTEAFF.

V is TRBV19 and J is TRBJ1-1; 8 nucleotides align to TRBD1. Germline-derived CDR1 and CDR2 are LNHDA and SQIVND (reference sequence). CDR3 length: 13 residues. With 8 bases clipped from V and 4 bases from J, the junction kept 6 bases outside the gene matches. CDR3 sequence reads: CASYTGGPTEAFF. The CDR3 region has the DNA TGTGCCAGTTACACAGGGGGGCCCACTGAAGCTTTCTTT.

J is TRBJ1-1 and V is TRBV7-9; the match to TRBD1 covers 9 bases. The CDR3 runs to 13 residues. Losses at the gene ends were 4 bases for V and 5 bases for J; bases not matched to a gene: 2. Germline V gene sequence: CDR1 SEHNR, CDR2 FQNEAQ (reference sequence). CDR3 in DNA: TGTGCCAGCAGCTGGACAGGGGAAACTGAAGCTTTCTTT. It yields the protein CASSWTGETEAFF.

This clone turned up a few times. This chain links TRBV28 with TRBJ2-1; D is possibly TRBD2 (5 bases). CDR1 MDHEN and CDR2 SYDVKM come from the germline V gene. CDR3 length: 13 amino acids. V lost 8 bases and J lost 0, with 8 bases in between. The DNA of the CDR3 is TGTGCCAGCGCGGGCAGCTCCTACAATGAGCAGTTCTTC. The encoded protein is CASAGSSYNEQFF.

The CDR3 loop reads CASRYLGGVDTEAFF. The CDR3 nucleotides are TGTGCCAGTAGGTATCTAGGGGGCGTAGACACTGAAGCTTTCTTT. The chain employs TRBV19 and TRBJ1-1; 7 positions agree with TRBD1. CDR1 LNHDA and CDR2 SQIVND come from the germline V gene (reference sequence). The CDR3 contains 15 residues. Losses at the gene ends were 6 bases for V and 3 bases for J; bases not matched to a gene: 10. The variable domain in full, completed from reference TRBV19 and TRBJ1-1, reads DGGITQSPKYLFRKEGQNVTLSCEQNLNHDAMYWYRQDPGQGLRLIYYSQIVNDFQKGDIAEGYSVSREKKESFPLTVTSAQKNPTAFYLCASRYLGGVDTEAFFGQGTRLTVV.

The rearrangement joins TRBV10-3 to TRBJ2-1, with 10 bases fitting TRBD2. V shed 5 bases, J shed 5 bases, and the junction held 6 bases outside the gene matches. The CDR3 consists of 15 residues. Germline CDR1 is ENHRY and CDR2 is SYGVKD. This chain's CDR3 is CAISHLAGADNEQFF. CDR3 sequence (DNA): TGTGCCATCAGTCATCTAGCGGGGGCTGACAATGAGCAGTTCTTC.

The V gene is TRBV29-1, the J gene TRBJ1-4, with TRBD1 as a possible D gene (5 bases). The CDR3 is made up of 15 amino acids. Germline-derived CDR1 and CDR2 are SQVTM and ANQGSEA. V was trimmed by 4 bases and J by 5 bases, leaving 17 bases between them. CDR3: CSVGGPGAGNEKLFF. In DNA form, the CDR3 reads TGCAGCGTTGGAGGCCCTGGGGCAGGAAATGAAAAACTGTTTTTT.

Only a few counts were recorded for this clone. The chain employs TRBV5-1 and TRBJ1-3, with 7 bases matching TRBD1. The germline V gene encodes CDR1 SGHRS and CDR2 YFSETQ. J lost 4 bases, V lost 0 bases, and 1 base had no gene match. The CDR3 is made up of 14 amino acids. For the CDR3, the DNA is TGCGCCAGCAGCTTGGCGGGACAGGGAAACACCATATATTTT. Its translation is CASSLAGQGNTIYF.

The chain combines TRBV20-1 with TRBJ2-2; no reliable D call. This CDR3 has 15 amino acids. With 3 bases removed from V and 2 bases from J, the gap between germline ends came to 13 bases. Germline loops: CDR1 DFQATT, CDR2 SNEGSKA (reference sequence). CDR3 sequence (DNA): TGCAGTGCTAGTTTGGCATTTGTCAACACCGGGGAGCTGTTTTTT. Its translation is CSASLAFVNTGELFF.

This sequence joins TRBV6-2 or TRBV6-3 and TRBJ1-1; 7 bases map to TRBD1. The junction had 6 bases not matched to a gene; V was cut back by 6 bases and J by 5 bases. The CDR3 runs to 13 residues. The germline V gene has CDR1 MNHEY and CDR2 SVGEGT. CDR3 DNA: TGTGCCAGCAGCCAGACAGGGCGAACTGAAGCTTTCTTT. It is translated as CASSQTGRTEAFF.

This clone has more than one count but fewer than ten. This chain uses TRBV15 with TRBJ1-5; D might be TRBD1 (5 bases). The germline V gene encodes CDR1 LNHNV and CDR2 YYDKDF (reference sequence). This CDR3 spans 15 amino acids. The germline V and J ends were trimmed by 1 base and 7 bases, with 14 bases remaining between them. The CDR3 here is CATSRGGSGGQPQHF. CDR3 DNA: TGTGCCACCAGCAGAGGCGGGTCCGGGGGGCAGCCCCAGCATTTT.

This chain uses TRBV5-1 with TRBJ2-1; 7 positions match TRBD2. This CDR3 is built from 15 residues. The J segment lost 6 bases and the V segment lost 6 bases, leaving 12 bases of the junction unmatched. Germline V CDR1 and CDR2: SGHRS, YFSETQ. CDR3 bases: TGCGCCAGCATGGCGGGAGTTGGGTTAGGCAATGAGCAGTTCTTC. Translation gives CASMAGVGLGNEQFF.

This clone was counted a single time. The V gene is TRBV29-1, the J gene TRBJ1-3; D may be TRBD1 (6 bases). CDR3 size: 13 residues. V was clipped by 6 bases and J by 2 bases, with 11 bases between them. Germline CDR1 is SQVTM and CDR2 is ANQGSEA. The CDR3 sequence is CSVADSTGNTIYF. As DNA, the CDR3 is TGCAGCGTCGCGGACAGCACTGGAAACACCATATATTTT.

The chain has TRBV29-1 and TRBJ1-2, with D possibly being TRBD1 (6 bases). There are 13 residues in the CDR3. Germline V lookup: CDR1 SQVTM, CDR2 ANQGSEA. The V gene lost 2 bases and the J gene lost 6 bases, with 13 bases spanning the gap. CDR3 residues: CSVETGGLNGYTF. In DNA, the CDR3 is TGCAGCGTTGAAACGGGGGGCTTGAATGGCTACACCTTC.

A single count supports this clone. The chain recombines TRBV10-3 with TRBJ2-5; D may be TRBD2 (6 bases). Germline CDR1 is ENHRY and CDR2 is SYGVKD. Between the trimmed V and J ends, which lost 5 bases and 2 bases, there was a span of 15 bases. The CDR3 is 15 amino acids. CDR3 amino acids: CAISNYSGGQETQYF. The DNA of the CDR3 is TGTGCCATCAGTAACTACAGTGGGGGGCAAGAGACCCAGTACTTC.

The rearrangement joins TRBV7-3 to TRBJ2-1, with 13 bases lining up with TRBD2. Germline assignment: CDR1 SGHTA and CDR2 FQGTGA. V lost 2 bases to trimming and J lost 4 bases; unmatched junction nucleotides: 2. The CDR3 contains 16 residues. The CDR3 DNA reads TGTGCCAGCAGCTTAGGGGGACTAGCGGGGTACAATGAGCAGTTCTTC. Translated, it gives CASSLGGLAGYNEQFF.

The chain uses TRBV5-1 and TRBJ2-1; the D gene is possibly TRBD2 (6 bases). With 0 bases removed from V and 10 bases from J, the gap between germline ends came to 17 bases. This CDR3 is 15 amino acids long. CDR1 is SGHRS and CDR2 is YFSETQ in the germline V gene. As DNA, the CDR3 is TGCGCCAGCAGCTTGGCGACGAGTTACGGGAGCGAGCAGTTCTTC. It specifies CASSLATSYGSEQFF.

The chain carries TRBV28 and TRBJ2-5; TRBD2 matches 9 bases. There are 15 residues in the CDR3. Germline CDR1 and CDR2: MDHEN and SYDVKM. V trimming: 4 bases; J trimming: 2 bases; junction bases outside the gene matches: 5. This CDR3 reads CASSSLLAGQETQYF. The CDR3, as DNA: TGTGCCAGCAGTTCACTTCTAGCGGGGCAAGAGACCCAGTACTTC.

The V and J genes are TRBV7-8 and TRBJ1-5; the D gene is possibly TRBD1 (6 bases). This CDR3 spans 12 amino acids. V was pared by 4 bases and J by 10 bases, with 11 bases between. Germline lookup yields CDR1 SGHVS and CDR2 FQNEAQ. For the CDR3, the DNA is TGTGCCAGCAGCTCTAACAGGGTTCCCCAGCATTTT. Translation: CASSSNRVPQHF.

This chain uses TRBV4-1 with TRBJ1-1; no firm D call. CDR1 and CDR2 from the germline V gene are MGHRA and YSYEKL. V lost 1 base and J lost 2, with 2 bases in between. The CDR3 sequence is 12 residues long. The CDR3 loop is CASSQVNTEAFF. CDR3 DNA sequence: TGCGCCAGCAGCCAAGTAAACACTGAAGCTTTCTTT.

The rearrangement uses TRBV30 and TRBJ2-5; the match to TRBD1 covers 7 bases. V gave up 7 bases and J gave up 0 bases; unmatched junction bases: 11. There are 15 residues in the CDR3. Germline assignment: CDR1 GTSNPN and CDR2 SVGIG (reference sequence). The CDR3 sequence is CAYKTGTANQETQYF. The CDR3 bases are TGTGCCTACAAAACCGGGACAGCGAACCAAGAGACCCAGTACTTC.